This is a list of T cell receptor beta chains from one sample in a study of blood T cell repertoires in COVID-19. Produced via immunoSEQ multiplex PCR; TCRdb's table is partial and in-frame only. The sample carries under 130,000 clones, more than 80% recorded once. The specimen was peripheral blood. All receptors derive from a woman in her 70s with acute or convalescent COVID-19. Each CDR3 is given with its conserved first and last residue. Fields, in order: CDR3 DNA, CDR3 protein, J gene, clone size, D gene, V gene. The D gene is left open where the match is weak. Clone size is shown for a subset of rows, as once, few, many or a class of expanded clone.

TGTGCCAGCGTTCTATCGGGAACAGACTACGAGCAGTACTTC,CASVLSGTDYEQYF,TRBJ2-7,-,-,TRBV7-6
TGTGCCAGTAGTCCGGACAGGCGGCTGTTCTTT,CASSPDRRLFF,TRBJ1-1,-,TRBD1,TRBV19
TGTGCCAGCAGCCCCGCCGGCGGGCCTTCCACCTACGAGCAGTACTTC,CASSPAGGPSTYEQYF,TRBJ2-7,-,-,TRBV14
TGTGCCAGCAGCGTAGCCGGGTACACTGAAGCTTTCTTT,CASSVAGYTEAFF,TRBJ1-1,-,-,TRBV9
TGCGCCAGCAGCTTGGCCACTAGCGGGCTGGGGGAGACCCAGTACTTC,CASSLATSGLGETQYF,TRBJ2-5,-,TRBD2,TRBV5-1
TGTGCCAGCAGTCCCACCTCGACAGTTGGAAACACCGGGGAGCTGTTTTTT,CASSPTSTVGNTGELFF,TRBJ2-2,few,-,TRBV7-9
TGCGCCAGCAGCCAAGTGGGTAGCGGAGCCACAGATACGCAGTATTTT,CASSQVGSGATDTQYF,TRBJ2-3,-,-,TRBV4-1
TGTGCCAGCAGCCAGGACAGGGCCAATCAGCCCCAGCATTTT,CASSQDRANQPQHF,TRBJ1-5,once,TRBD1,TRBV7-2
TGTGCCAGCAGCCTTCGGACAGGGAGCGGTTCACCCCTCCACTTT,CASSLRTGSGSPLHF,TRBJ1-6,-,TRBD1,TRBV7-8
TGTGCCAGCAGTGTATCAAGTGGGGGGACTAGCGGGAGAAGCTCCTACAATGAGCAGTTCTTC,CASSVSSGGTSGRSSYNEQFF,TRBJ2-1,few,TRBD2,TRBV2
TGCGCCAGCAGCCAAGGCGACAGCTTATCTGGGGCCAACGTCCTGACTTTC,CASSQGDSLSGANVLTF,TRBJ2-6,-,-,TRBV4-3
TGTGCCAGCAGCGTAGTTCCTGGACAGGGTGTTGAAGCTTTCTTT,CASSVVPGQGVEAFF,TRBJ1-1,few,TRBD1,TRBV9
TGTGCCATCAACGAGGGTCTGTTCGAGACCCAGTACTTC,CAINEGLFETQYF,TRBJ2-5,-,-,TRBV10-3
TGTGCCAGCTCAACCTTAGCGGGGCGTCAAGAGACCCAGTACTTC,CASSTLAGRQETQYF,TRBJ2-5,-,TRBD2,TRBV18
TGTGCCAGCAGCTTTGGTGCGCGGGGGAGGATCTATGGCTACACCTTC,CASSFGARGRIYGYTF,TRBJ1-2,-,-,TRBV13
TGTGCCAGCACCACAACAGGGGGCGGGGGAGAGACCCAGTACTTC,CASTTTGGGGETQYF,TRBJ2-5,-,TRBD1,TRBV9
TGCAGCGCCCTTCAGGGGGTTGGCTACACCTTC,CSALQGVGYTF,TRBJ1-2,few,TRBD1,TRBV20-1
TGTGCCAGCAGCTCGTCCCGACAGGGGGGTAACCTGAACACCGGGGAGCTGTTTTTT,CASSSSRQGGNLNTGELFF,TRBJ2-2,-,TRBD1,TRBV5-5
TGTGCCAGTAGAGGGCAGGGGGCAATCACCGGGGAGCTGTTTTTT,CASRGQGAITGELFF,TRBJ2-2,-,TRBD1,TRBV19
TGTGCCAGTAGTATTGCGGCCCTGGACAGGGATGGCTACACCTTC,CASSIAALDRDGYTF,TRBJ1-2,-,TRBD1,TRBV19
TGTGCCAGCTCACCTCAACAGGGCACGAACACCGGGGAGCTGTTTTTT,CASSPQQGTNTGELFF,TRBJ2-2,-,-,TRBV18
TGTGCCAGTAATTCAGGGTTTTTGAACACTGAAGCTTTCTTT,CASNSGFLNTEAFF,TRBJ1-1,-,-,TRBV19
TGCAGTGCTTCCCTTTTTGATGAGCAGTTCTTC,CSASLFDEQFF,TRBJ2-1,few,-,TRBV20-1
TGTGCCAGCACCTCTCAGAGGACTGAAGCTTTCTTT,CASTSQRTEAFF,TRBJ1-1,-,-,TRBV7-2
TGTGCCTGGAGGTTGCGGGACAGAGACCCTTTTAACTATGGCTACACCTTC,CAWRLRDRDPFNYGYTF,TRBJ1-2,-,TRBD1,TRBV30
TGTGCCAGCAGCTTAGCGCTAGCGGGAGAGACCCAGTACTTC,CASSLALAGETQYF,TRBJ2-5,-,TRBD2,TRBV13
TGTGCCAGCAGCGTTAGCGGGAGTAGGGTACTGGATACGCAGTATTTT,CASSVSGSRVLDTQYF,TRBJ2-3,-,TRBD2,TRBV9
TGTGCCAGCAGCCAGGCTGTCATGAACACTGAAGCTTTCTTT,CASSQAVMNTEAFF,TRBJ1-1,once,-,TRBV3-1/TRBV3-2
TGTGCCTGGAGTGTAAGGGGGCCGAGTGAAAAACTGTTTTTT,CAWSVRGPSEKLFF,TRBJ1-4,-,TRBD1,TRBV30
TGTGCCAGCAGTTCTCCTTCGAAGTGGGCTTTT,CASSSPSKWAF,TRBJ1-5,-,-,TRBV28
TGTGCCAGCAGCTTGGGAGGGACACCCGCGGGCTCCTATAATTCACCCCTCCACTTT,CASSLGGTPAGSYNSPLHF,TRBJ1-6,-,-,TRBV5-4
TGTGCCAGCAGCCCTCTACGGGGAGCAAACTATGGCTACACCTTC,CASSPLRGANYGYTF,TRBJ1-2,few,-,TRBV5-4
TGTGCCAGCAGCTTGGGTGCGGGGAGAGGTACTGAAGCTTTCTTT,CASSLGAGRGTEAFF,TRBJ1-1,-,-,TRBV5-8
TGTGCCAGCAGCCCCCGTACTAGCGGGGGCTCCTACGAGCAGTACTTC,CASSPRTSGGSYEQYF,TRBJ2-7,-,TRBD2,TRBV9
TGTGCCAGCTCACCGGTGGGACAGGGGAACTATGGCTACACCTTC,CASSPVGQGNYGYTF,TRBJ1-2,-,TRBD1,TRBV18
TGTGCCAGCAGCCCCCAGGGCCTAGTAGTAAGGGAGCAGTTCTTC,CASSPQGLVVREQFF,TRBJ2-1,once,-,TRBV7-9
TGTGCCAGCAGAGAGACGGGGAACACTGAAGCTTTCTTT,CASRETGNTEAFF,TRBJ1-1,-,-,TRBV12-3/TRBV12-4
TGCGCCAGCAGCTTTTCCCCGGTGGCAGGGGCGAGCTCCTATAATTCACCCCTCCACTTT,CASSFSPVAGASSYNSPLHF,TRBJ1-6,-,-,TRBV5-1